This T cell receptor beta chain is from a study of T cells after yellow fever vaccination. Researchers made TCR cDNA using 5'RACE template switching, and this step added a universal primer site and UMIs. TCRdb called the 5' RACE reads again in MiXCR, with one record for every CDR3 protein. The table has 400,000 to 650,000 distinct CDR3 sequences, 21% seen once. This clonotype showed up just a few times. Its antigen is unknown. CDR3 length equals 13 residues. Between the trimmed V and J ends, which lost 2 bases and 4 bases, there was a span of 9 bases. Per germline, CDR1 SGHNT and CDR2 YYREEE (reference sequence). Study-wide findings and caveats: Primary-vaccination clones mostly resurfaced post-booster (less than 98% CD4, roughly 87% CD8). Few clonotypes appeared in both CD4 and CD8 compartments.

The chain is built from TRBV5-4 and TRBJ2-5; a weak D match, TRBD1 (6 bases). The receptor comes from a man younger than 30 who received the YFV17D yellow fever vaccine. The sequencing here drew on PBMCs, taken 21 days after the first yellow fever vaccination. The DNA of the CDR3 is TGTGCCAGCAGCTTAAAGGGGGTAGAGACCCAGTACTTC. It specifies CASSLKGVETQYF.